These 19 T cell receptor beta chains originate from one sample sequenced in a study. The sorted Tregs were CD4+CD25+CD127-/low cells. TCRdb reanalysed the 5' RACE reads using MiXCR and keeps one entry per CDR3 protein. The top ten hold around 4% of the sample, which has about 42,000 distinct CDR3 sequences, roughly a fifth seen once. The sample was Tregs sorted from blood. The receptors come from a female donor with breast cancer.

The chain has TRBV27 and TRBJ2-7; a weak D match, TRBD1 (6 bases). Trimming shortened V by 6 bases and J by 3 bases, and 9 bases separated the two germline ends. Germline CDR1 and CDR2: MNHEY and SMNVEV (reference sequence). The CDR3 totals 12 residues. The CDR3 nucleotides read TGTGCCAGCAGGGACAGAGGCTACGAGCAGTACTTC. Translating gives CASRDRGYEQYF.

The chain links TRBV30 to TRBJ2-7; TRBD1 agrees at 8 bases. The junction had 9 bases not matched to a gene; V was cut back by 6 bases and J by 5 bases. Per germline, CDR1 GTSNPN and CDR2 SVGIG (reference sequence). The CDR3 runs to 13 residues. CDR3 nucleotides: TGTGCCTGTCTGAGACAGGGGAATCACGAGCAGTACTTC. Translating gives CACLRQGNHEQYF.

This clonotype has at least ten counts. The chain recombines TRBV5-1 with TRBJ2-3, with D hard to call. The ends were cut back, 0 bases at V and 6 bases at J, with 2 bases in the middle. Germline lookup yields CDR1 SGHRS and CDR2 YFSETQ. The CDR3 covers 11 residues. The chain's CDR3 is CASSLGDTQYF. DNA of the CDR3: TGCGCCAGCAGCTTGGGTGATACGCAGTATTTT.

At least ten counts were recorded for this clonotype. This chain joins TRBV5-1 and TRBJ1-6; D is undetermined. V lost 2 bases to trimming and J lost 5 bases, with 5 bases between them. This CDR3 has 13 amino acids. Per the germline V gene, CDR1 is SGHRS and CDR2 is YFSETQ. In nucleotides, the CDR3 is TGCGCCAGCAGCTTCGGGAATAATTCACCCCTCCACTTT. Protein sequence: CASSFGNNSPLHF.

This clonotype occurred many times. This chain uses TRBV29-1 with TRBJ2-1, with 9 bases that match TRBD2. This CDR3 is 15 amino acids long. CDR1 and CDR2 (germline): SQVTM, ANQGSEA. V trimming: 4 bases; J trimming: 10 bases; junction bases outside the gene matches: 14. CDR3 in DNA: TGCAGCGTTGTTCGGAGCGGGAGGAGCCACGGAGAGCAGTTCTTC. It translates to CSVVRSGRSHGEQFF.

Comments on this clonotype: No conserved phenylalanine or tryptophan is present at the end of the CDR3, so a read error is the likely explanation. The chain carries TRBV5-1 and TRBJ2-5; D perhaps matches TRBD2 (5 bases). The germline V gene has CDR1 SGHRS and CDR2 YFSETQ. This CDR3 comprises 15 residues. V lost 3 bases, J lost 2 bases, and 14 bases lay in between. The CDR3 spells CASSSLTGEQETQYL. CDR3 nucleotides: TGCGCCAGCAGCTCTCTAACCGGGGAACAAGAGACCCAGTACTTA.

This clonotype has ten or more counts. The CDR3 DNA reads TGTGCCAGCAGTCTCGGACCAATGAGGGGCGAGCAGTACTTC. As protein: CASSLGPMRGEQYF. The chain is built from TRBV28 and TRBJ2-7; D is tentatively TRBD1 or TRBD2 (5 bases each). The germline V gene encodes CDR1 MDHEN and CDR2 SYDVKM. The CDR3 runs to 14 residues. The V end lost 5 bases, the J end lost 6 bases, and 17 bases lay between the germline ends.

This clonotype has just a few counts. The rearrangement joins TRBV13 to TRBJ2-3; the D gene is possibly TRBD1 (5 bases). The V and J ends lost 5 bases and 0 bases respectively, with 12 bases between them. Germline CDR1 is PRHDT and CDR2 is FYEKMQ (reference sequence). This CDR3 is built from 15 residues. CDR3 sequence reads: CASSTWTKSTDTQYF. The CDR3 DNA sequence: TGTGCCAGCAGCACCTGGACAAAAAGCACAGATACGCAGTATTTT.

About this clonotype: This sequence may be a read error, since a much larger clone differs from it by one base. This chain links TRBV5-1 with TRBJ2-2; 7 bases are shared with TRBD1. There are 15 residues in the CDR3. Germline CDR1 is SGHRS and CDR2 is YFSETQ. DNA of the CDR3: TGCGCCAGCAGCTTGGTAGGGGGCTCGGCCGGGGAGCCGTTTTTT. Protein: CASSLVGGSAGEPFF.

This chain uses TRBV6-1 with TRBJ1-2; unclear D gene. This CDR3 region has 13 residues. V was trimmed by 1 base and J by 6 bases, leaving 9 bases between them. The germline CDR1 and CDR2 sequences are MNHNS and SASEGT. CDR3 loop: CASSEVWQDGYTF. CDR3 nucleotide sequence: TGTGCCAGCAGTGAAGTCTGGCAGGATGGCTACACCTTC.

The rearrangement uses TRBV4-2 and TRBJ1-2; 11 bases map to TRBD1. CDR1 and CDR2 from the germline V gene are LGHNA and YNFKEQ. The CDR3 is 16 amino acids. J gave up 4 bases and V 5 bases, and 9 bases lay outside the gene matches. The CDR3 sequence is CASSFAGTGGSYGYTF. The CDR3 coding sequence is TGTGCCAGCAGCTTCGCCGGGACAGGGGGTTCCTATGGCTACACCTTC.

This clonotype was seen a handful of times. This chain connects TRBV7-6 to TRBJ2-1; D not certain. CDR1 is SGHVS, CDR2 FNYEAQ, per germline. This CDR3 is built from 16 residues. V lost 4 bases and J lost 0, with 13 bases in between. For the CDR3, the DNA is TGTGCCAGCAGCTCCCTCCCGGCCGGCTCCTACAATGAGCAGTTCTTC. Protein: CASSSLPAGSYNEQFF.

The chain links TRBV20-1 to TRBJ2-1; TRBD2 might be the D (6 bases). Per germline, CDR1 DFQATT and CDR2 SNEGSKA (reference sequence). This CDR3 is 14 amino acids long. Trimming left V 1 base short and J 8 bases short, with 15 bases between. CDR3 DNA sequence: TGCAGTGCTAGAGTCGGGAGCGACCCTTATGAGCAGTTCTTC. It specifies CSARVGSDPYEQFF.

This clonotype was picked up a small number of times. The chain is built from TRBV10-3 and TRBJ2-2; D perhaps matches TRBD2 (6 bases). Germline-derived CDR1 and CDR2 are ENHRY and SYGVKD. The CDR3 is made up of 15 amino acids. The V and J ends lost 3 bases and 0 bases respectively, with 8 bases between them. The CDR3 coding sequence is TGTGCCATCAGTGACTCGGGAGCGAACACCGGGGAGCTGTTTTTT. Translated: CAISDSGANTGELFF.

This chain connects TRBV20-1 to TRBJ2-1; the match to TRBD2 covers 8 bases. The germline V gene encodes CDR1 DFQATT and CDR2 SNEGSKA (reference sequence). Unmatched junction bases numbered 6, after V lost 2 bases and J lost 9 bases. This CDR3 is 13 amino acids long. This chain's CDR3 is CSARMVGGAEQFF. CDR3 in DNA: TGCAGTGCTAGAATGGTCGGGGGGGCTGAGCAGTTCTTC.

This clonotype was seen more than once but under ten times. This rearrangement joins TRBV7-2 to TRBJ2-1; D may correspond to TRBD1 or TRBD2 (5 bases each). V lost 5 bases, J lost 5 bases, and 16 bases lay in between. Looked up from germline, CDR1 is SGHTA and CDR2 is FQGNSA. The CDR3 sequence is 15 residues long. The DNA for the CDR3 is TGTGCCAGCAGCCTACTCGCGGTGGGGGACAATGAGCAGTTCTTC. As protein: CASSLLAVGDNEQFF.

This clonotype was seen many times. V is TRBV6-1 and J is TRBJ1-2; D perhaps matches TRBD1 (5 bases). The CDR3 has 14 residues. Germline loops: CDR1 MNHNS, CDR2 SASEGT. Trimming removed 2 bases from V and 5 bases from J, with 12 bases in between. CDR3 amino acids: CASSETTDPYGYTF. The CDR3 DNA follows: TGTGCCAGCAGTGAAACGACAGATCCATATGGCTACACCTTC.

This clonotype turned up a few times. V usage is TRBV4-2 and J usage is TRBJ1-2; D remains ambiguous. Trimming cost V 0 bases and J 7 bases, with 15 bases left between them. Looked up from germline, CDR1 is LGHNA and CDR2 is YNFKEQ. The length of the CDR3 is 15 residues. CDR3 bases: TGTGCCAGCAGCCAAGATGGGTCCTTCGGGTTTGGCTACACCTTC. Translating gives CASSQDGSFGFGYTF.

This clonotype was recorded many times. This CDR3 fails to terminate in the conserved phenylalanine or tryptophan, so it likely reflects a read error. The limits of the CDR3 on the DNA are not certain, so only TCRdb's listed CDR3 is given. This chain connects TRBV28 to TRBJ2-5; the table's D gene call, TRBD2, was not cross checked with the DNA. Germline assignment: CDR1 MDHEN and CDR2 SYDVKM. Including both end residues, the CDR3 is 13 amino acids long. The CDR3 region is CASSGLAGGRVFR.